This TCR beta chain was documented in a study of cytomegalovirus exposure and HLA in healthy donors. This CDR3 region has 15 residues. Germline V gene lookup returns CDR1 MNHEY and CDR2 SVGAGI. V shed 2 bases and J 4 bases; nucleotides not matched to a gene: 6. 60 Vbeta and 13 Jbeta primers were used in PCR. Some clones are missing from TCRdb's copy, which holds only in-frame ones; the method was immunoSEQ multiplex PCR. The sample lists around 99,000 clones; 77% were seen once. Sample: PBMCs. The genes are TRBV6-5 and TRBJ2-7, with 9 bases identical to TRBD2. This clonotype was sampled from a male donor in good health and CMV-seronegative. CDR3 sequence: CASSYASSGIYEQYF. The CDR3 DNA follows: TGTGCCAGCAGTTACGCTTCTAGCGGGATATACGAGCAGTACTTC.